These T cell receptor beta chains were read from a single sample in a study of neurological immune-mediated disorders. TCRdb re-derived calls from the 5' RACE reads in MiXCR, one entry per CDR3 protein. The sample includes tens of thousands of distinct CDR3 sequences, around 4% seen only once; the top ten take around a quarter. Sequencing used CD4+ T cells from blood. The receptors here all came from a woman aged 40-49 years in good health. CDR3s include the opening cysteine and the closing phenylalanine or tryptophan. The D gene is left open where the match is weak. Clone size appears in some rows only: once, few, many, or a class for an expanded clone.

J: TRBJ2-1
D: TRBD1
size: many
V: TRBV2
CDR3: CASSVRDRINEQFF
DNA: TGTGCCAGCAGTGTCAGGGACAGAATCAATGAGCAGTTCTTC

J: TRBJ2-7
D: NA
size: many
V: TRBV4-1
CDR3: CASSQDWTLNLRGQYF
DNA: TGCGCCAGCAGCCAAGATTGGACCTTAAATCTACGAGGGCAGTACTTC

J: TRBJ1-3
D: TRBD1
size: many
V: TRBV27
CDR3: CASSHGQGIGNTIYF
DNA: TGTGCCAGCAGTCACGGACAGGGAATTGGAAACACCATATATTTT

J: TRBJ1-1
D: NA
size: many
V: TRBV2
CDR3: CASSVGENTEAFF
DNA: TGTGCCAGCAGTGTCGGTGAGAACACTGAAGCTTTCTTT

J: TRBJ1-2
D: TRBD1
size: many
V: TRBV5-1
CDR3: CASSSTGAEGYTF
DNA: TGCGCCAGCAGCTCGACAGGGGCGGAGGGCTACACCTTC

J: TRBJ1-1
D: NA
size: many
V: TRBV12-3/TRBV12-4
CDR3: CASSLRNEAFF
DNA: TGTGCCAGCAGTTTACGGAATGAAGCTTTCTTT

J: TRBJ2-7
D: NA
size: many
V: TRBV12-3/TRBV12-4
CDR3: CASSKGHVENEQYF
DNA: TGTGCCAGCAGCAAGGGCCACGTCGAAAACGAGCAGTACTTC

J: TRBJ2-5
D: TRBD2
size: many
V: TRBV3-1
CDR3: CASSNPGLVAQETQYF
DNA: TGTGCCAGCAGCAACCCGGGACTAGTAGCCCAAGAGACCCAGTACTTC

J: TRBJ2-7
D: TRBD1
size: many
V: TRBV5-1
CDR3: CASSLAGQGAYEQYF
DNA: TGCGCCAGCAGCTTGGCGGGACAGGGGGCGTACGAGCAGTACTTC

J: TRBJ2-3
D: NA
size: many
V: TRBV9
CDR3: CASSVQGSTDTQYF
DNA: TGTGCCAGCAGCGTTCAGGGAAGCACAGATACGCAGTATTTT

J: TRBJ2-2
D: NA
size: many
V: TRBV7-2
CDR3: CASSTDRYTGELFF
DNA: TGTGCCAGCAGCACGGACCGTTACACCGGGGAGCTGTTTTTT

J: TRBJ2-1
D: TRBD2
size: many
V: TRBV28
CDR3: CASSFIVPGLAGARNEQFF
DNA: TGTGCCAGCAGTTTTATAGTACCGGGACTAGCGGGAGCTAGGAATGAGCAGTTCTTC

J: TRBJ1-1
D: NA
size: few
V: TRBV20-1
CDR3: CSARTFMNTEAFF
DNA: TGCAGTGCTCGCACCTTCATGAACACTGAAGCTTTCTTT

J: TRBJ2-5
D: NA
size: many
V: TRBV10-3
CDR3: CATGWVQETQYF
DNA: TGTGCCACCGGGTGGGTACAAGAGACCCAGTACTTC

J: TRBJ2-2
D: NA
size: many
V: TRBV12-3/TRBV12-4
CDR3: CASSFGTTNTGELFF
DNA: TGTGCCAGCAGTTTTGGGACAACTAACACCGGGGAGCTGTTTTTT

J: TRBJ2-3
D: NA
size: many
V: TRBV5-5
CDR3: CASRPGSNTDTQYF
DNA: TGTGCCAGCAGACCGGGGTCTAACACAGATACGCAGTATTTT

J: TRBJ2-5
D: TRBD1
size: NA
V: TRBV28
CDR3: CASSSAGQGIRETQYF
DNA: TGTGCCAGCAGTTCCGCGGGACAGGGGATAAGAGAGACCCAGTACTTC

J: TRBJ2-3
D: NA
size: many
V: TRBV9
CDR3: CASSVMSGQDTQYF
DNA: TGTGCCAGCAGCGTCATGTCAGGGCAAGATACGCAGTATTTT

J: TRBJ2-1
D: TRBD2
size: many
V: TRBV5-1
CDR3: CASSLEGAGGPYNEQFF
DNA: TGCGCCAGCAGCTTGGAAGGCGCGGGGGGGCCCTACAATGAGCAGTTCTTC

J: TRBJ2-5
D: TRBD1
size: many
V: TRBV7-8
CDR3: CASTTRGGGQGQETQYF
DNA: TGTGCCAGCACCACTAGGGGGGGGGGACAGGGACAAGAGACCCAGTACTTC

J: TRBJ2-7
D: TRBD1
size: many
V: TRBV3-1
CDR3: CASSRDKIPGQSSYEQYF
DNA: TGTGCCAGCAGCCGAGATAAAATCCCGGGACAGAGCTCCTACGAGCAGTACTTC

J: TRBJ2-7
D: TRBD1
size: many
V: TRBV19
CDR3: CASSNGQGGYEQYF
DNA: TGTGCCAGTAGTAATGGACAGGGGGGCTACGAGCAGTACTTC

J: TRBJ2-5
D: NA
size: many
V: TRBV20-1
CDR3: CSASLTGGQETQYF
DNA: TGCAGTGCTAGCCTTACAGGAGGCCAAGAGACCCAGTACTTC

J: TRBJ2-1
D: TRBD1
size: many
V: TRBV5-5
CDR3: CASSTGTGKYNEQFF
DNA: TGTGCCAGCAGCACGGGGACAGGGAAATACAATGAGCAGTTCTTC

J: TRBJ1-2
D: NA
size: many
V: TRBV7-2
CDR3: CASSSPLGGAGGYTF
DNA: TGTGCCAGCAGCTCCCCCCTCGGGGGGGCGGGGGGCTACACCTTC

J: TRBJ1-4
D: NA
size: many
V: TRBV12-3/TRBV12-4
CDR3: CASSSLLTGFNEKLFF
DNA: TGTGCCAGCAGTTCCCTTTTAACAGGATTTAATGAAAAACTGTTTTTT

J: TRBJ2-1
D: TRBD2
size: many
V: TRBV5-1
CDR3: CASSFPLAGYNEQFF
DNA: TGCGCCAGCAGCTTTCCCCTAGCGGGGTACAATGAGCAGTTCTTC

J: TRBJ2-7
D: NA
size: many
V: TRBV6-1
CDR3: CASSETGSYEQYF
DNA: TGTGCCAGCAGTGAGACAGGCAGCTACGAGCAGTACTTC

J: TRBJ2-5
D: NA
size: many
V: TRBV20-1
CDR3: CSALQPGAATQYF
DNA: TGCAGTGCCCTCCAGCCAGGGGCTGCGACCCAGTACTTC

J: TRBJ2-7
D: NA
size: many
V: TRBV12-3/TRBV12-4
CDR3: CASSLPRTAHSYEQYF
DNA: TGTGCCAGCAGTTTGCCTCGTACAGCTCATTCCTACGAGCAGTACTTC

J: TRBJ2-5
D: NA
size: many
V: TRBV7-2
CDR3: CASSGTVAGPMETQYF
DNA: TGTGCCAGCAGCGGGACGGTGGCGGGGCCCATGGAGACCCAGTACTTC

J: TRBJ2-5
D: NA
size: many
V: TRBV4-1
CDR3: CASSQPSRRETQYF
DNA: TGCGCCAGCAGCCAACCCTCCAGAAGGGAGACCCAGTACTTC

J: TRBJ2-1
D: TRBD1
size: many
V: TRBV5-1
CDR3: CASSTRSQGDREQFF
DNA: TGCGCCAGCAGTACTCGATCCCAGGGGGATCGTGAGCAGTTCTTC

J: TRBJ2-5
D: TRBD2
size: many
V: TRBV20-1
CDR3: CSARDLAGGETQYF
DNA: TGCAGTGCTAGAGATCTAGCGGGGGGAGAGACCCAGTACTTC

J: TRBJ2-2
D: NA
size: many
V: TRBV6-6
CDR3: CASKPGNTGELFF
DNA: TGTGCCAGCAAGCCAGGGAACACCGGGGAGCTGTTTTTT